Listed here are 9 T cell receptor beta chains from one sample, sequenced in a study of blood T cell repertoires in COVID-19. Only in-frame clones appear in the TCRdb table, and some are missing; sequencing was by immunoSEQ multiplex PCR. The data contain 190,000 or so clones, around 84% of them singletons. Sequences were obtained from PBMCs or T cells enriched from blood (not recorded which). The source of these receptors is a man aged 35 to 55 who had recovered from COVID-19.

The genes are TRBV29-1 and TRBJ2-3, with D possibly matching TRBD2 (6 bases). The germline V gene has CDR1 SQVTM and CDR2 ANQGSEA. V lost 7 bases and J 6 bases, leaving 20 bases between the germline ends. CDR3 size: 14 residues. The CDR3 DNA follows: TGCAGCGAGGTTCGTAGCGGACTATGGGATACGCAGTATTTT. Its translation: CSEVRSGLWDTQYF.

The V and J genes are TRBV6-2 or TRBV6-3 and TRBJ1-2, with 9 bases lining up with TRBD1. In germline, CDR1 is MNHEY, CDR2 SVGEGT. CDR3 length: 15 amino acids. Germline trimming cut 6 bases from V and 6 bases from J; bases unmatched to any gene: 11. Here the CDR3 DNA reads TGTGCCAGCAGCGAAACAATTACAGGGGGCGATGGCTACACCTTC. This gives the protein CASSETITGGDGYTF.

V is TRBV20-1 and J is TRBJ2-7; the match to TRBD1 covers 9 bases. This CDR3 contains 15 residues. Looked up from germline, CDR1 is DFQATT and CDR2 is SNEGSKA (reference sequence). V gave up 3 bases and J gave up 1 base; unmatched junction bases: 7. The CDR3 region is CSASKGQGGSYEQYF. CDR3 nucleotide sequence: TGCAGTGCTAGTAAGGGACAGGGAGGGTCCTACGAGCAGTACTTC.

The chain is built from TRBV30 and TRBJ2-7; D is perhaps TRBD2 (6 bases). Germline CDR1 reads GTSNPN; CDR2 reads SVGIG (reference sequence). Trimming took 0 bases from V and 4 from J, leaving 13 bases between them. The length of the CDR3 is 14 residues. As DNA, the CDR3 is TGTGCCTGGAGTGTAGCCGGGACTGTTTACGAGCAGTACTTC. Translation gives CAWSVAGTVYEQYF.

The rearrangement uses TRBV3-1 (or the pseudogene TRBV3-2) and TRBJ2-5; no reliable D call. Trimming left V 3 bases short and J 7 bases short, with 9 bases between. This CDR3 contains 12 residues. CDR1 is LGHDT, CDR2 YNNKEL, per germline (reference sequence). The CDR3 DNA follows: TGTGCCAGCAGCCAGGCCCGTCGGACCCAGTACTTC. It yields the protein CASSQARRTQYF.

The rearrangement uses TRBV28 and TRBJ1-2, with a possible D match to TRBD1 (6 bases). The CDR3 is 14 amino acids. Germline V gene lookup returns CDR1 MDHEN and CDR2 SYDVKM. V lost 1 base to trimming and J lost 6 bases, with 12 bases between them. In DNA, the CDR3 is TGTGCCAGCAGTTTATCCCCGGCAGGGGATGGCTACACCTTC. Translated, it gives CASSLSPAGDGYTF.

This sequence joins TRBV28 and TRBJ1-2; D remains unclear. This CDR3 has 13 residues. Trimming shortened V by 5 bases and J by 8 bases, and 15 bases separated the two germline ends. Germline V gene lookup returns CDR1 MDHEN and CDR2 SYDVKM. CDR3 loop: CASSDKPTLGYTF. CDR3 nucleotide sequence: TGTGCCAGCAGTGACAAACCTACCCTAGGCTACACCTTC.

The gene calls are TRBV11-2 and TRBJ2-3; D remains ambiguous. CDR1 and CDR2 (germline): SGHAT, FQNNGV. This CDR3 region has 15 residues. V shed 4 bases and J shed 0 bases, with 11 bases lying between them. CDR3 DNA sequence: TGTGCCAGCAGCTCTGCCGTAACTAGCACAGATACGCAGTATTTT. Translated: CASSSAVTSTDTQYF.

This chain connects TRBV5-1 to TRBJ2-5; 9 bases are a match to TRBD1. Germline V gene lookup returns CDR1 SGHRS and CDR2 YFSETQ. The CDR3 runs 17 residues. V shed 1 base, J shed 4 bases, and the junction held 11 bases outside the gene matches. As DNA, the CDR3 is TGCGCCAGCAGCTTGATGGGGAGGACAGGGGAGGGAGAGACCCAGTACTTC. Amino acid sequence: CASSLMGRTGEGETQYF.